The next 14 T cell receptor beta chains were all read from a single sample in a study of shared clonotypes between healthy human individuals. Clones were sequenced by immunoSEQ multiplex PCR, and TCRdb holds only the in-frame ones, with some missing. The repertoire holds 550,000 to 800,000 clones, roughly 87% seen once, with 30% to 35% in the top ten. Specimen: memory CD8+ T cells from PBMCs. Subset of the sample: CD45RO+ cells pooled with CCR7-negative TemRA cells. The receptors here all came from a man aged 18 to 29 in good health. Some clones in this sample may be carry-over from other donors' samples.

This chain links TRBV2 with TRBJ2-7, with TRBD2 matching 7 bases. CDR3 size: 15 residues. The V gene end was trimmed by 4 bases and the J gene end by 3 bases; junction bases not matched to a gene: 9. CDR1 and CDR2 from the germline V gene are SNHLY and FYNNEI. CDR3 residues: CASSGRTRLFYEQYF. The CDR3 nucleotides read TGTGCCAGCAGTGGAAGGACTAGGCTGTTCTACGAGCAGTACTTC.

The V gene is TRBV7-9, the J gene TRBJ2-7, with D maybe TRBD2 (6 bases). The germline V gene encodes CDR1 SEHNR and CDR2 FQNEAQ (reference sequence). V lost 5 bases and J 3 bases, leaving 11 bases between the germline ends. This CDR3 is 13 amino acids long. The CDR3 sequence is CASSPPGGYEQYF. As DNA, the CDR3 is TGTGCCAGCAGCCCGCCCGGGGGCTACGAGCAGTACTTC.

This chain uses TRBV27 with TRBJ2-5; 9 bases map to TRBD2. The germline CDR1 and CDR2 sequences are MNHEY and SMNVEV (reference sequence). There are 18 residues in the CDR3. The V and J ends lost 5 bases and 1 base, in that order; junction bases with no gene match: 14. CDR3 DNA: TGTGCCAGCAGTCCAATAAACCCTAGCGGGATATTCCAAGAGACCCAGTACTTC. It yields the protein CASSPINPSGIFQETQYF.

The CDR3 DNA reads TGTGCCAGCAGCTTCACAGGGGGCCCCCAAGAGACCCAGTACTTC. Its translation is CASSFTGGPQETQYF. V gene TRBV7-2 combines with J gene TRBJ2-5; 9 bases map to TRBD1. This CDR3 region has 15 residues. The germline V gene has CDR1 SGHTA and CDR2 FQGNSA. The V gene end was trimmed by 3 bases and the J gene end by 1 base; junction bases not matched to a gene: 3.

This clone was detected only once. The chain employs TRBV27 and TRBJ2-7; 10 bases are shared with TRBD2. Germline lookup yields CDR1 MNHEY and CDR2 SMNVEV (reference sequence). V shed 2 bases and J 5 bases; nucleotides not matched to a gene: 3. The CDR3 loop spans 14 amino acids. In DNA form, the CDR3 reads TGTGCCAGCAGTTTACTAGCGGGAGTCAACGAGCAGTACTTC. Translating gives CASSLLAGVNEQYF.

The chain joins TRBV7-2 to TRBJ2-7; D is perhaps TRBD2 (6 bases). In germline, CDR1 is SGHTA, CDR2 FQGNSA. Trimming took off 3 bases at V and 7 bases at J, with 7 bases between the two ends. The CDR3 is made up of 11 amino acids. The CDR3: CASSFGLEQYF. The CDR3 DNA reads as TGTGCCAGCAGCTTTGGACTAGAGCAGTACTTC.

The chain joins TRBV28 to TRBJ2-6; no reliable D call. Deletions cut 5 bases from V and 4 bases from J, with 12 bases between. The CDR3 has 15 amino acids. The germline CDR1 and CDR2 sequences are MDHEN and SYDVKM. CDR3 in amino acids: CASSPRNSGANVLTF. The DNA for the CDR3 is TGTGCCAGCAGTCCAAGGAATTCCGGGGCCAACGTCCTGACTTTC.

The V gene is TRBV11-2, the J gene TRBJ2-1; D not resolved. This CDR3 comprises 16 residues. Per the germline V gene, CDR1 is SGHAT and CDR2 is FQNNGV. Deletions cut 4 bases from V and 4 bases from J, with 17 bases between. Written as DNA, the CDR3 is TGTGCCAGCAGCTCGCGAGACACGGGCGCATACAATGAGCAGTTCTTC. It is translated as CASSSRDTGAYNEQFF. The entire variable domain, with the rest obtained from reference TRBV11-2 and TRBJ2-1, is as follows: EAGVAQSPRYKIIEKRQSVAFWCNPISGHATLYWYQQILGQGPKLLIQFQNNGVVDDSQLPKDRFSAERLKGVDSTLKIQPAKLEDSAVYLCASSSRDTGAYNEQFFGPGTRLTVL.

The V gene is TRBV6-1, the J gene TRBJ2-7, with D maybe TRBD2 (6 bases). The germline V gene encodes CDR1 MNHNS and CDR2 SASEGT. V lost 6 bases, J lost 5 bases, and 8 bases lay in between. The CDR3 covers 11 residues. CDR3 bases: TGTGCCAGCAGCGCGGGGAACGAGCAGTACTTC. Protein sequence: CASSAGNEQYF.

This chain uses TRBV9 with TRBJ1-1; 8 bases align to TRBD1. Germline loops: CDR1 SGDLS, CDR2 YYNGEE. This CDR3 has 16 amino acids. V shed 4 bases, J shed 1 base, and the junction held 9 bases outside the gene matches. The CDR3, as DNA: TGTGCCAGCAGCAGAGACCGGGACAGGCAGAACACTGAAGCTTTCTTT. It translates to CASSRDRDRQNTEAFF.

The CDR3 reads CASSLLARAHEQFF. The CDR3 DNA sequence: TGTGCCAGCAGCTTACTGGCCAGGGCCCATGAGCAGTTCTTC. The chain combines TRBV7-2 with TRBJ2-1; D is possibly TRBD1 (5 bases). The V end was cut by 2 bases, the J end by 8 bases, with 13 bases between. The CDR3 is made up of 14 amino acids. Germline V gene lookup returns CDR1 SGHTA and CDR2 FQGNSA.

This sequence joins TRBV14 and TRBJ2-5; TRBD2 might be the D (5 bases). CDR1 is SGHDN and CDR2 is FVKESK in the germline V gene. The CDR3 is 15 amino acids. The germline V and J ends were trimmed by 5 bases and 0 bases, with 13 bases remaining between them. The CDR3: CASSSLVGYQETQYF. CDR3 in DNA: TGTGCCAGCAGCTCACTAGTAGGGTACCAAGAGACCCAGTACTTC. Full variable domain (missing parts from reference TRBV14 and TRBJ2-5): EAGVTQFPSHSVIEKGQTVTLRCDPISGHDNLYWYRRVMGKEIKFLLHFVKESKQDESGMPNNRFLAERTGGTYSTLKVQPAELEDSGVYFCASSSLVGYQETQYFGPGTRLLVL.

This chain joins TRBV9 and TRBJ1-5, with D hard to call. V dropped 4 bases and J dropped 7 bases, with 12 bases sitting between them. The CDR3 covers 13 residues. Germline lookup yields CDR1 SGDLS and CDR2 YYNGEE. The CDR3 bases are TGTGCCAGCAGCCAAGACATAAGACAGCCCCAGCATTTT. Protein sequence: CASSQDIRQPQHF.

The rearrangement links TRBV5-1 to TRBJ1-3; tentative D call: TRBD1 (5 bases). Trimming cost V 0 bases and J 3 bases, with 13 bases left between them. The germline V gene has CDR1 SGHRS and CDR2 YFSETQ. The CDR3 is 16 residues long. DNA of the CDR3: TGCGCCAGCAGCTTGGACGGCAGGGTGCGTGGAAACACCATATATTTT. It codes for CASSLDGRVRGNTIYF.